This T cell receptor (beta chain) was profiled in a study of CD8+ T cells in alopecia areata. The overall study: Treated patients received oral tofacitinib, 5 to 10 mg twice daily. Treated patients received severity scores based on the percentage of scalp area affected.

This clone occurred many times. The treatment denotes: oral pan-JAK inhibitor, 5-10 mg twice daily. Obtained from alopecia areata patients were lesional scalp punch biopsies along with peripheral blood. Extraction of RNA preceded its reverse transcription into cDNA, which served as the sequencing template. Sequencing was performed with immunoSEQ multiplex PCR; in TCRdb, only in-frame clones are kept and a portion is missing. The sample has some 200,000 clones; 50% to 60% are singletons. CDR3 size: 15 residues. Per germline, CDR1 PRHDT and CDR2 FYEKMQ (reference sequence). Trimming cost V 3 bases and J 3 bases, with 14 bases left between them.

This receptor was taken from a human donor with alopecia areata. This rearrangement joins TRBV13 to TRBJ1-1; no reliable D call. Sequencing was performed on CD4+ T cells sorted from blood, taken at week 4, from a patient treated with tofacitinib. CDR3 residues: CASSFGRSLDTEAFF. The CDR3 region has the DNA TGTGCCAGCAGCTTCGGAAGGAGCCTAGACACTGAAGCTTTCTTT.